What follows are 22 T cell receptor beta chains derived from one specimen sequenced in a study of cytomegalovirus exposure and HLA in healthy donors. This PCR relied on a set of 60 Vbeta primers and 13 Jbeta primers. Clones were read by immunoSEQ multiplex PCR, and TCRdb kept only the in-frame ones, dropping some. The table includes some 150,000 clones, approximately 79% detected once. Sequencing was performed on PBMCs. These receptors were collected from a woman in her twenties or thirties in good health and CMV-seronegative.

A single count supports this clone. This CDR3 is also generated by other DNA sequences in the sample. For the CDR3, the DNA is TGCAGTGCCGGCCGGGGGGAGCAGTACTTC. Translated, it gives CSAGRGEQYF. This chain links TRBV20-1 with TRBJ2-7, with D maybe TRBD2 (6 bases). Germline V gene data show CDR1 as DFQATT and CDR2 as SNEGSKA (reference sequence). Deletions cut 6 bases from V and 7 bases from J, with 10 bases between. The CDR3 has 10 amino acids.

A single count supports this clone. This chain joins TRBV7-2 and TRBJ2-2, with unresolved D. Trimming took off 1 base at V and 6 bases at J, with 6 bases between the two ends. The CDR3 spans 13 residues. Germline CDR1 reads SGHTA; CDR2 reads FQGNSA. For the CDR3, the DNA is TGTGCCAGCAGCTTAGGTCGTCCCGGGGAGCTGTTTTTT. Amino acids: CASSLGRPGELFF.

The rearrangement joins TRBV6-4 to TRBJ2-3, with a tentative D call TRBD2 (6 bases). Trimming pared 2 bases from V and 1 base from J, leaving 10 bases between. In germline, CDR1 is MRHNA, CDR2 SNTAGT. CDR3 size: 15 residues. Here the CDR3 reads CASSDSGGGTDTQYF. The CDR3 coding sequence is TGTGCCAGCAGTGACAGTGGCGGGGGCACAGATACGCAGTATTTT.

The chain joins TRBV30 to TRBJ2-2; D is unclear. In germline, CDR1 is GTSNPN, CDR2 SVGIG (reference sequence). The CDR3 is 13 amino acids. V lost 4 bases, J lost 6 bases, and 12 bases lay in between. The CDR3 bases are TGTGCCTGGAACCCGGGTGCGTCCGGGGAGCTGTTTTTT. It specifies CAWNPGASGELFF.

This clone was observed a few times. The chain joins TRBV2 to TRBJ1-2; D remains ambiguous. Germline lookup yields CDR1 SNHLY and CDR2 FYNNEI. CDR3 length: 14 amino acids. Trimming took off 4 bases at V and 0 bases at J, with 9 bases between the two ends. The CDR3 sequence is CASSGRRANYGYTF. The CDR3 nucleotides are TGTGCCAGCAGTGGCCGGAGGGCTAACTATGGCTACACCTTC.

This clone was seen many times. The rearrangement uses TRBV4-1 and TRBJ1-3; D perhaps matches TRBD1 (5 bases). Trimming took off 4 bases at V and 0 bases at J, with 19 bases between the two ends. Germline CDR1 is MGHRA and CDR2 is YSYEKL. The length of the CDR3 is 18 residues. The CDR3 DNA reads TGCGCCAGCAGCCCGTCAGGGAAATCATACCGCTCTGGAAACACCATATATTTT. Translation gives CASSPSGKSYRSGNTIYF.

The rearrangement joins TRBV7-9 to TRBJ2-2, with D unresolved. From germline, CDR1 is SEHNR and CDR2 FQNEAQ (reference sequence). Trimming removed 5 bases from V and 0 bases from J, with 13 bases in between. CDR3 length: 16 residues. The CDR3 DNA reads TGTGCCAGCAGCCGTCTACCCAACGCGAACACCGGGGAGCTGTTTTTT. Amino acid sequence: CASSRLPNANTGELFF.

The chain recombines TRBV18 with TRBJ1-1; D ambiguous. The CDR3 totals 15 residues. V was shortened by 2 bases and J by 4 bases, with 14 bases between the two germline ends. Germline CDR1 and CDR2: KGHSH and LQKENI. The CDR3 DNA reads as TGTGCCAGCTCACCAGTTTCAAAGAGAGGCACTGAAGCTTTCTTT. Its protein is CASSPVSKRGTEAFF.

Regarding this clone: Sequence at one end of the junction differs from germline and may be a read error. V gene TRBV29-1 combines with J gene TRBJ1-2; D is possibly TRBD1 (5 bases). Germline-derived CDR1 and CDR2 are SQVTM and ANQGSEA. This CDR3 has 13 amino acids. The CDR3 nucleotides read TGCAGCGTCGAAGGGACTCCCGGTGGGGGCTACACCTTC. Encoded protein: CSVEGTPGGGYTF.

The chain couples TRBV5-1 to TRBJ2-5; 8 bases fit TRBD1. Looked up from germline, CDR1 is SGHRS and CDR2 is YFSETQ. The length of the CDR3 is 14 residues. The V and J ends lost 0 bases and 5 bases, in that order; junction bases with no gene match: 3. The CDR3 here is CASSLGQGAETQYF. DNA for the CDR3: TGCGCCAGCAGCTTGGGCCAGGGGGCGGAGACCCAGTACTTC.

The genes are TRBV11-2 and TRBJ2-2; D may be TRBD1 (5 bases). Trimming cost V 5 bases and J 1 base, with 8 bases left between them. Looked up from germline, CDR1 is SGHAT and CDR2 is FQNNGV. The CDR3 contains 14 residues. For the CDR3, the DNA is TGTGCCAGCAGCCCAGGGCTGAACACCGGGGAGCTGTTTTTT. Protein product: CASSPGLNTGELFF.

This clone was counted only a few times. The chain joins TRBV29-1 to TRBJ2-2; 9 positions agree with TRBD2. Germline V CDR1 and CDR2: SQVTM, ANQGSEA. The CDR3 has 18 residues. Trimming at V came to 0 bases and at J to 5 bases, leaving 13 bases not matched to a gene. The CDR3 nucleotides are TGCAGCGTTGAAGATCCCGTGGGGGCGGGAGGGTCGACCGGGGAGCTGTTTTTT. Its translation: CSVEDPVGAGGSTGELFF.

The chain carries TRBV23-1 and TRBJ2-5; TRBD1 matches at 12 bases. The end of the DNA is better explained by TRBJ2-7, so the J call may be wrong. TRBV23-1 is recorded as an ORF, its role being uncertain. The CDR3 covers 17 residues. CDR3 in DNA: TGCGCCAGCAGCCCGACCCCGGGACAGGGGGCTTCCTACGAGCAGTACTTC. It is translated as CASSPTPGQGASYEQYF.

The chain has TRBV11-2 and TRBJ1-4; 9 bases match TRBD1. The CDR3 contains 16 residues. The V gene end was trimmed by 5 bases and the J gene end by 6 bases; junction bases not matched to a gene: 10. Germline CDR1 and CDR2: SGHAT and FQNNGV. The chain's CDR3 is CASSHSYRDRDEKLFF. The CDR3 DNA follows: TGTGCCAGCAGCCATTCCTACCGGGACAGGGATGAAAAACTGTTTTTT.

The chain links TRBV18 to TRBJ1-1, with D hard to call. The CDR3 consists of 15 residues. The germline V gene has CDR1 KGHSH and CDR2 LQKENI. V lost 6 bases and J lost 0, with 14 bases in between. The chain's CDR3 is CASSQDLVMNTEAFF. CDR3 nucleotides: TGTGCCAGCTCCCAGGATCTGGTCATGAACACTGAAGCTTTCTTT.

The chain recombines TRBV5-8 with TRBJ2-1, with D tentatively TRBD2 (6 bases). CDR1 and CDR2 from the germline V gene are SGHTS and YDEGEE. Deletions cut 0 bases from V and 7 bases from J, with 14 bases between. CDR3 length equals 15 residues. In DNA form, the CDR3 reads TGTGCCAGCAGCTTGGTTGGGCTAGCGTGGAATGAGCAGTTCTTC. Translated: CASSLVGLAWNEQFF.

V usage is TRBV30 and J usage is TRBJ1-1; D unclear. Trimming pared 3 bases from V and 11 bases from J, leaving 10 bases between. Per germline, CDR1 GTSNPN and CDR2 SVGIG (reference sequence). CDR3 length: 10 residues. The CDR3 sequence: CAWSSRGAFF. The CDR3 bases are TGTGCCTGGAGCTCCAGAGGGGCTTTCTTT.

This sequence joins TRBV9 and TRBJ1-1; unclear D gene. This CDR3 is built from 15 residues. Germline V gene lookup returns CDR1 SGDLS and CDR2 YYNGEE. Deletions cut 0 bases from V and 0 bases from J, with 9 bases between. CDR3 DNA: TGTGCCAGCAGCGTAGGTTGGACTATGAACACTGAAGCTTTCTTT. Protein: CASSVGWTMNTEAFF. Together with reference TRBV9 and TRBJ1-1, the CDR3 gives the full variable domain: DSGVTQTPKHLITATGQRVTLRCSPRSGDLSVYWYQQSLDQGLQFLIQYYNGEERAKGNILERFSAQQFPDLHSELNLSSLELGDSALYFCASSVGWTMNTEAFFGQGTRLTVV.

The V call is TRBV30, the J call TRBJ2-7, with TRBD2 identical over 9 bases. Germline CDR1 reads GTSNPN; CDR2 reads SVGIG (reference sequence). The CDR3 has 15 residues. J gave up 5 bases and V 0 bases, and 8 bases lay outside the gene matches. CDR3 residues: CAWSVLGSGSDEQYF. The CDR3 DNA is TGTGCCTGGAGTGTACTGGGTAGCGGGAGCGACGAGCAGTACTTC.

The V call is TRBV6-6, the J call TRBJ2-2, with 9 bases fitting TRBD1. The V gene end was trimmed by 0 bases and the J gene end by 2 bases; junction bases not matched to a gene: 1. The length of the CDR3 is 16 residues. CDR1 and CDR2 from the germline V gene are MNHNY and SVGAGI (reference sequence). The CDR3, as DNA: TGTGCCAGCAGTTACTCGGGACAGGGAAACACCGGGGAGCTGTTTTTT. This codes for CASSYSGQGNTGELFF.

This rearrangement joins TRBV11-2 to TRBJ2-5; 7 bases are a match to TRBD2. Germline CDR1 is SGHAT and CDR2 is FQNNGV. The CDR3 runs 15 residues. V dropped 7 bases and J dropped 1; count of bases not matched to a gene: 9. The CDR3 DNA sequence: TGTGCCAGCACCCTTGGGAGGGCTTTCCAAGAGACCCAGTACTTC. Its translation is CASTLGRAFQETQYF.

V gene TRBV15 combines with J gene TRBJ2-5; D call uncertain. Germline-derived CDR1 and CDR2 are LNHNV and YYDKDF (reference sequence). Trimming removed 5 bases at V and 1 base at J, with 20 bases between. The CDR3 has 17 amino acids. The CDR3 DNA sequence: TGTGCCACCAGCCCGATGGAGCTTAATAAATTCCAAGAGACCCAGTACTTC. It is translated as CATSPMELNKFQETQYF.